A selection of T cell receptor beta chains follows, all from one sample in a study of cytomegalovirus exposure and HLA in healthy donors. Assay: immunoSEQ multiplex PCR; the TCRdb copy retains only in-frame clones and omits some. Among fewer than 200,000 clones listed, around 80% were seen once. Sequenced material: PBMCs. These receptors came from a woman in her late teens or twenties in good health and CMV-seronegative. Both conserved end residues are trimmed from each CDR3. Size is omitted from some rows. Given values are once, few, many or a class for expanded clones.

v_gene	abundance	CDR3aa
TRBV6-1	NA	ASSRSGRAYNEQF
TRBV6-5	NA	ASSYSLRRGTGELF
TRBV27	once	ASQGGGSQPQH
TRBV29-1	NA	SDNHQGQHRQF
TRBV30	NA	ASTRGLAGAFNTGELF
TRBV4-3	NA	ASSQGGQANTEAF
TRBV9	NA	ASSVVAGDTYEQY
TRBV15	NA	ATSNAGPGETQY
TRBV5-4	NA	ASSLAGQGAPKLH
TRBV9	NA	ASSVHDYHNEQF
TRBV12-2	NA	ASRLVPALAGVYSEQY
TRBV27	once	ASTTEKNIQY
TRBV4-1	NA	ASSHLAGDEQY
TRBV4-1	NA	ASSQDKKGEVTDTQY
TRBV7-2	NA	ASSPRGGPSFLEQY
TRBV12-5	NA	ASAQDTVIRAF
TRBV19	NA	ASIDSAWYTEAF
TRBV5-8	NA	ASMLAGRPYEQY
TRBV29-1	NA	SVLLRGGEEYGYT
TRBV5-1	NA	ASSLNAADRDTQY
TRBV7-3	NA	ASSPGQGDEQY
TRBV15	NA	ATSSYTGAVNEKLF
TRBV7-2	NA	ASSPQVQETQY
TRBV7-9	NA	ASSFQGEKLF
TRBV7-9	once	ASSPPLLDYGYT
TRBV10-3	few	AIREGQGPYNEQF
TRBV28	NA	ASRTTNQPQH
TRBV5-6	once	ASSLGTDHEQY
TRBV5-1	NA	ASSLGGTRSQETQY
TRBV2	once	ASSEWRSGQAYYEQY
TRBV13	once	ASSPRDRGYNEQF
TRBV9	few	ASSVSDRGTEAF
TRBV10-3	NA	AISASGTAYGYT